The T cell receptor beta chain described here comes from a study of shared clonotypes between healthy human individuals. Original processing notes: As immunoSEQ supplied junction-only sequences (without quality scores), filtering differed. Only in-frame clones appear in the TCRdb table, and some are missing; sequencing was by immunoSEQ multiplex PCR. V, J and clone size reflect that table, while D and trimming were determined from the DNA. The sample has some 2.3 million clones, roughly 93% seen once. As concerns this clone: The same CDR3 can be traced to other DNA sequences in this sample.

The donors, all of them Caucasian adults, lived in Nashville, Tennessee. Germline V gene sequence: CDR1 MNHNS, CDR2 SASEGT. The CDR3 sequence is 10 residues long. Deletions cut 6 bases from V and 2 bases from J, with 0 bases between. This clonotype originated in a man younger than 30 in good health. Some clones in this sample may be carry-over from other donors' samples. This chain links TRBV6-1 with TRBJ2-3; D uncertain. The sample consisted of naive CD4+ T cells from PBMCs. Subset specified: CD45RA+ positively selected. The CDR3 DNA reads TGTGCCAGCAGCACAGATACGCAGTATTTT. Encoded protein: CASSTDTQYF.